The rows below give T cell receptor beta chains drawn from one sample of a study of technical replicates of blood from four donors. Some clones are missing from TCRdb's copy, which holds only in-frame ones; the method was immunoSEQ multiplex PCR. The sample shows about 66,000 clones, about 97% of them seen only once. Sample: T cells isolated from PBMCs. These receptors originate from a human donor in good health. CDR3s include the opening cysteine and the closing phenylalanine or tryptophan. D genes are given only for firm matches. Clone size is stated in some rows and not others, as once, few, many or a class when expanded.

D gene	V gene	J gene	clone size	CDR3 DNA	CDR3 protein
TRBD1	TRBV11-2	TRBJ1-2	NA	TGTGCCAGCAGCTTCGGGACAGGGGGTTTATTTGGCTACACCTTC	CASSFGTGGLFGYTF
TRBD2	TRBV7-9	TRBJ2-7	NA	TGTGCCAGCAGCTGGACTAGCGGGACCGGAAACGAGCAGTACTTC	CASSWTSGTGNEQYF
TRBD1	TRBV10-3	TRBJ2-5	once	TGTGCCATCAGTGAAGGTGGCGGGGACAGGGAAAGGGAGACCCAGTACTTC	CAISEGGGDRERETQYF
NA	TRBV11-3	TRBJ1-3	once	TGTGCCAGCAGCTTCCAGGGTACGGGCACCATATATTTT	CASSFQGTGTIYF
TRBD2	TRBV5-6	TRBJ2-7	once	TGTGCCAGCAGCTTGGCTCATAGCGGGAGGGCCAACGAGCAGTACTTC	CASSLAHSGRANEQYF
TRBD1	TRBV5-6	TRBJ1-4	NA	TGTGCCAGCAGCCCGGACAGGGGGTCAACTAATGAAAAACTGTTTTTT	CASSPDRGSTNEKLFF
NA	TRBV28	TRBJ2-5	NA	TGTGCCAGCAGTTCCCTCGGCCAAGAGACCCAGTACTTC	CASSSLGQETQYF
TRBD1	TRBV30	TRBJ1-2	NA	TGTGCCTGGAGTGTACGGCGAGGGGGCGCCGTCAATGGCTACACCTTC	CAWSVRRGGAVNGYTF
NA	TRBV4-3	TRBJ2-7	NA	TGCGCCAGCAGCCAAGATCTCCAGGCCTACGAGCAGTACTTC	CASSQDLQAYEQYF
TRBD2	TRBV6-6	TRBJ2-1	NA	TGTGCCAGCAGTCTAGCGGGAGGCCCCTATGAGCAGTTCTTC	CASSLAGGPYEQFF
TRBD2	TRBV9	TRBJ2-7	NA	TGTGCCAGCAGCGTCGACGGGAGGATCTACGAGCAGTACTTC	CASSVDGRIYEQYF
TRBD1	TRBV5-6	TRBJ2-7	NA	TGTGCCAGCAGCCCTTGGACAGGGGAGGATGACGAGCAGTACTTC	CASSPWTGEDDEQYF
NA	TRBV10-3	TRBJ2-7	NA	TGTGCCATTACAGATAACTCCTACGAGCAGTACTTC	CAITDNSYEQYF
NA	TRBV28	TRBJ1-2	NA	TGTGCCAGCAGGGAGGGAGGGTCTAACTATGGCTACACCTTC	CASREGGSNYGYTF
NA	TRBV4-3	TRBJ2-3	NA	TGCGCCAGCAGCCAATTGCAGGCAGATACGCAGTATTTT	CASSQLQADTQYF
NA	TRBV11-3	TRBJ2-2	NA	TGTGCCAGCAGCTTTCTGACGGGATTTGCCGGGGAGCTGTTTTTT	CASSFLTGFAGELFF
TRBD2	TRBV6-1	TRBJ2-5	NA	TGTGCCAGCAGTGAAGCCAAACTAGCGGGCCGCTTCCAAGAGACCCAGTACTTC	CASSEAKLAGRFQETQYF
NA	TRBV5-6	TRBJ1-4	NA	TGTGCCAGCAGTCTACGCCGTTTGGGGGGTGAAAAACTGTTTTTT	CASSLRRLGGEKLFF
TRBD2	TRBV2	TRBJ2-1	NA	TGTGCCACGACCCGACTAGCGGGAGTATCATACAATGAGCAGTTCTTC	CATTRLAGVSYNEQFF
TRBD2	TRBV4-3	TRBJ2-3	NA	TGCGCCAGCAGCCATTTTGGACTAGCGGGAGCGATAGATACGCAGTATTTT	CASSHFGLAGAIDTQYF
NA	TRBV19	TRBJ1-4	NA	TGTGCCAGTAAGCCGACTGCAACTAATGAAAAACTGTTTTTT	CASKPTATNEKLFF
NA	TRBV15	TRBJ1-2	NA	TGTGCCACCAGCAGAGATCAGGGGAACTATGGCTACACCTTC	CATSRDQGNYGYTF
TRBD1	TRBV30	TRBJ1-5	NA	TGTGCCGGACGGACAGGGGGGAATCAGCCCCAGCATTTT	CAGRTGGNQPQHF
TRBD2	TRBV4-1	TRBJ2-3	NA	TGCGCCAGCAGCCTAATAGCGGGAGATAGGCGTACGCAGTATTTT	CASSLIAGDRRTQYF
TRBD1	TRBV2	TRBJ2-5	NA	TGTGCCAGCAGCGCCGGGACAGGGCGGAGGGAGACCCAGTACTTC	CASSAGTGRRETQYF
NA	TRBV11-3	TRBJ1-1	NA	TGTGCCAGCACCCAAGGTTTGGGCGGGATGAACACTGAAGCTTTCTTT	CASTQGLGGMNTEAFF
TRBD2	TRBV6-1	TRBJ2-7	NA	TGTGCCACCCGGGGGGTCGATTCCTCCTACGAGCAGTACTTC	CATRGVDSSYEQYF
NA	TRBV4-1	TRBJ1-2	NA	TGCGCCAGCAGCCAGTCAAGGGATCCAAGGGAGGGCTACACCTTC	CASSQSRDPREGYTF
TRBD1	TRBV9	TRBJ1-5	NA	TGTGCCAGCAGCCCCAGGGGGAGTCAGCCCCAGCATTTT	CASSPRGSQPQHF
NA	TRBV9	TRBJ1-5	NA	TGTGCCAGCAGCGTGCACGGGCAGGGAATTCAGCCCCAGCATTTT	CASSVHGQGIQPQHF
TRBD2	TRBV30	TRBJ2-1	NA	TGTGCCTGGAGTGTAAAACTAGCGGCCTACAATGAGCAGTTCTTC	CAWSVKLAAYNEQFF
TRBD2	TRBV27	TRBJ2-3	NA	TGTGCCAGCAGTTTGTGGGGGGGATCAGATACGCAGTATTTT	CASSLWGGSDTQYF
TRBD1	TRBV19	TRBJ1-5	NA	TGTGCCAGTAGAGTAGGAAAGTGGGACAGGGTCGGGAATCAGCCCCAGCATTTT	CASRVGKWDRVGNQPQHF
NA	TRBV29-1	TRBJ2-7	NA	TGCAGCGTTGTCCGGGACTCCTACGAGCAGTACTTC	CSVVRDSYEQYF
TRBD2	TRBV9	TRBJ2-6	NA	TGTGCCAGCAGCGTCAGCGGGAGCCTCTCTGGGGCCAACGTCCTGACTTTC	CASSVSGSLSGANVLTF
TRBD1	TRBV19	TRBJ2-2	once	TGTGCCAGTAGCTGGGTGCCCGACAGGGCCGGGGAGCTGTTTTTT	CASSWVPDRAGELFF